A selection of T cell receptor beta chains follows, all from one sample in a study of shared clonotypes between healthy human individuals. TCRdb's copy holds only in-frame clones and misses some; the assay was immunoSEQ multiplex PCR. Of roughly 650,000 clones detected, approximately 96% appear once; the ten largest clones hold 0.11%. The sample comprised naive CD8+ T cells sorted from blood. The receptors shown here come from a woman aged 25 to 45 in good health. Each CDR3 is given with its conserved first and last residue.

v_gene	j_gene	CDR3aa
TRBV5-4	TRBJ2-3	CASSFHTDTQYF
TRBV7-9	TRBJ2-2	CASSLGLLGELFF
TRBV28	TRBJ1-5	CASSFRTRSNQPQHF
TRBV21-1	TRBJ1-2	CASSRRTGETVNYGYTF
TRBV2	TRBJ2-7	CASSEGLYYEQYF
TRBV11-1	TRBJ2-7	CASSPKSRQGYEQYF
TRBV13	TRBJ2-7	CASSRGQGYSYEQYF
TRBV13	TRBJ2-3	CASSPGLAGTDTQYF
TRBV19	TRBJ2-5	CASSIDAGRYQETQYF
TRBV27	TRBJ1-1	CASSYGGANTEAFF
TRBV20-1	TRBJ2-7	CSARLAPEQYF
TRBV28	TRBJ2-7	CASSTLGEDRSYEQYF
TRBV27	TRBJ2-7	CASSLGWGHEQYF
TRBV28	TRBJ2-1	CASSLSLSGEEPDEQFF
TRBV28	TRBJ1-2	CASTPYSIVNYGYTF
TRBV6-5	TRBJ2-2	CASSYLTERDTGELFF
TRBV5-1	TRBJ1-1	CASSLQGMNTEAFF
TRBV7-9	TRBJ2-7	CASSSLLGPSTVQYF
TRBV5-1	TRBJ2-7	CASSYDRAPSYEQYF
TRBV27	TRBJ1-5	CASSLTGPQPQHF
TRBV7-9	TRBJ1-3	CASSLVQGGNTIYF
TRBV27	TRBJ1-5	CASATGPNQPQHF
TRBV28	TRBJ2-3	CASSLGGYTDTQYF
TRBV7-7	TRBJ1-3	CASSAQQGFGNTIYF
TRBV4-2	TRBJ1-4	CASSQTDKKLFF
TRBV28	TRBJ2-6	CASSSPRRTAGANVLTF
TRBV7-9	TRBJ2-7	CASELAGLGEQYF
TRBV28	TRBJ1-4	CASSLEPGVEKLFF
TRBV11-2	TRBJ1-2	CASSRTEYGYTF
TRBV7-3	TRBJ2-2	CASSPGDGELFF
TRBV9	TRBJ1-2	CASSPSPGQGPPGSYTF
TRBV28	TRBJ1-5	CASSFQGWVGQPQHF
TRBV28	TRBJ2-7	CASSLVDRGYEQYF
TRBV27	TRBJ2-1	CASSLSVAGGPNNEQFF
TRBV12-2	TRBJ1-5	CASRLGAPYSNQPQHF
TRBV11-2	TRBJ2-1	CASSLVAYNEQFF
TRBV25-1	TRBJ2-7	CASIEAGSSYEQYF
TRBV27	TRBJ1-5	CASSGRGFGQPQHF
TRBV30	TRBJ2-3	CASIAGPAHTQYF
TRBV2	TRBJ2-7	CASSLSAFSYEQYF
TRBV13	TRBJ2-7	CASSPRGSLGQGIHEQYF
TRBV29-1	TRBJ2-1	CSVAGGRVMNEQFF
TRBV9	TRBJ2-3	CASSVEGVSTDTQYF
TRBV19	TRBJ2-7	CASSIGDRGVYEQYF
TRBV29-1	TRBJ2-7	CSVGTGVRHEQYF
TRBV4-2	TRBJ2-5	CASSQDRGRETQYF
TRBV4-2	TRBJ2-3	CASSQDLWGRTDTQYF
TRBV5-5	TRBJ1-5	CASSFGTGGGHQPQHF
TRBV11-2	TRBJ2-7	CASSPRTTYEQYF
TRBV5-8	TRBJ2-3	CASSLGGGAYTDTQYF
TRBV11-3	TRBJ2-7	CASSLGLAGEQYF
TRBV7-9	TRBJ2-7	CASSPETGGYEQYF
TRBV7-9	TRBJ1-1	CASSRGGINTEAFF
TRBV9	TRBJ2-5	CASSVDGSGGGIWETQYF
TRBV28	TRBJ2-2	CASSLFHTDREPGELFF
TRBV19	TRBJ2-1	CASSIDRTSESYNEQFF
TRBV4-1	TRBJ2-7	CASSQVPWTVDYEQYF